The T cell receptor beta chain described here comes from a study of cytomegalovirus exposure and HLA in healthy donors. This CDR3 is built from 15 residues. CDR1 MNHEY and CDR2 SVGAGI come from the germline V gene. V was shortened by 6 bases and J by 1 base, with 15 bases between the two germline ends. PCR involved 60 Vbeta and 13 Jbeta primers. The method was immunoSEQ multiplex PCR; TCRdb's version includes in-frame clones alone and lacks a portion of them. The sample table includes around 120,000 clones. The J gene is TRBJ2-5, the V gene TRBV6-5; TRBD2 might be the D (6 bases). The origin of this receptor is a young man in good health and CMV-seronegative. Sample: PBMCs. The chain's CDR3 is CASRKGLRGQETQYF. The CDR3 coding sequence is TGTGCCAGCAGGAAAGGGCTGCGGGGCCAAGAGACCCAGTACTTC.